The clone carrying this T cell receptor beta chain was detected only a few times. Its cognate antigen is unknown. Each CDR3 protein gets one entry after TCRdb re-called the 5' RACE reads with MiXCR. This table has fewer than 25,000 distinct CDR3 sequences, around 6% appearing once. The data originate from a study of early T cells in non-severe SARS-CoV-2 infection. The study's findings and limits: Sequences matched to VDJdb favored anti-spike CD8 responses, while private and CD4 specificities were missed.

Germline values: CDR1 KGHDR, CDR2 SFDVKD. This CDR3 has 15 amino acids. J gave up 0 bases and V 6 bases, and 3 bases lay outside the gene matches. This TCR came from an adult who was a healthcare worker with PCR-confirmed SARS-CoV-2 infection or an uninfected control (not recorded which). The sample consisted of whole blood, taken at baseline. The chain employs TRBV24-1 and TRBJ2-1, with 8 bases lining up with TRBD2. The CDR3 spells CATSRRGASYNEQFF. CDR3 DNA sequence: TGTGCCACCAGTAGGCGGGGGGCCTCCTACAATGAGCAGTTCTTC.